Reported below is one T cell receptor (beta chain). The antigen is undetermined. One end of the junction is discordant with germline, which a read error may explain. The template for TCR beta VDJ and CDR3 sequence profiling was genomic DNA. TCRdb ran MiXCR on the reads and lists one entry per CDR3 protein. The sample includes about 170,000 distinct CDR3 sequences, 50% to 75% of them seen just once. This sample was taken from a study of CD8+CD57+ T cells in acquired aplastic anemia. Study information: CD4+ and CD8+ cells, once sorted, gave DNA averaging about 3 ug. Reads per healthy sample averaged about 10 million (CD4+) and 11 million to 13 million (CD8+). Findings and caveats of the study: Patients and controls were found to share over 25 CD8+ CDR3 sequences.

Germline lookup yields CDR1 DFQATT and CDR2 SNEGSKA (reference sequence). This CDR3 is built from 13 residues. The specimen sequenced was sorted CD4+, CD8+, or CD8+CD57+ T cells (not recorded which) from PBMCs. This TCR came from a human donor in good health. The chain employs TRBV20-1 and TRBJ1-1; D remains ambiguous. CDR3 coding DNA: TGCAGCGCTAGAGAGAGAGGAGACACTGAAGCTTTCTTT. Translated, it gives CSARERGDTEAFF.